This T cell receptor beta chain was captured in a study of blood T cell repertoires in COVID-19. Study overall: The study drew acute and convalescent COVID-19 samples from the United States, Italy and Spain. Nucleic acid was either cDNA or gDNA, and it came from T cells, B-cell-depleted T cells, or PBMCs.

This CDR3 has 18 amino acids. Germline values: CDR1 MGHDK, CDR2 SYGVNS. The junction had 18 bases not matched to a gene; V was cut back by 8 bases and J by 3 bases. The authors' processing: Amplified reference gene primers provided the basis for estimating nucleated cell counts. This table comes from immunoSEQ multiplex PCR, and its TCRdb copy is limited to in-frame clones, with some not included. For V, J and clone size, that table is used; D and trimming come from the DNA. The sample contains 250,000 or so clones, about four fifths of which appear only once. J is TRBJ2-5 and V is TRBV25-1; 10 nucleotides agree with TRBD1. The source is a woman in her late teens or twenties with acute or convalescent COVID-19. Sequencing was performed on peripheral blood. The CDR3 loop reads CASARPPSWDRGKETQYF. CDR3 bases: TGTGCCAGCGCACGACCACCCTCCTGGGACAGGGGAAAAGAGACCCAGTACTTC.